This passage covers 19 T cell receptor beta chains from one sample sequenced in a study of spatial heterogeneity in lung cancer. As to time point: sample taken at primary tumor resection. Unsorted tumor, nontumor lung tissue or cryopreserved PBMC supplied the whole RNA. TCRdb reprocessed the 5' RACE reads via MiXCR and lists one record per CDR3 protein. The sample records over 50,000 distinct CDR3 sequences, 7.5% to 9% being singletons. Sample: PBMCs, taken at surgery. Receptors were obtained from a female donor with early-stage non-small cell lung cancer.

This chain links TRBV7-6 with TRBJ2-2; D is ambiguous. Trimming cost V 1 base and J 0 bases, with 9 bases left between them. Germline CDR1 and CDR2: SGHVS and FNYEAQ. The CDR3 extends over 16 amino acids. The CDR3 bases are TGTGCCAGCAGCTTAGATTCCGGGTCGAACACCGGGGAGCTGTTTTTT. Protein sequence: CASSLDSGSNTGELFF.

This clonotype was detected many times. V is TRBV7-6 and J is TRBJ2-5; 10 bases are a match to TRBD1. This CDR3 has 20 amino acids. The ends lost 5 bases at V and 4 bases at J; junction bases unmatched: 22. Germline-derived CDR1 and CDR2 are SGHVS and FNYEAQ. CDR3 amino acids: CASSPSGGTGVQDFGETQYF. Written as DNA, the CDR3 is TGTGCCAGCAGCCCGTCAGGAGGGACAGGGGTTCAAGATTTCGGAGAGACCCAGTACTTC.

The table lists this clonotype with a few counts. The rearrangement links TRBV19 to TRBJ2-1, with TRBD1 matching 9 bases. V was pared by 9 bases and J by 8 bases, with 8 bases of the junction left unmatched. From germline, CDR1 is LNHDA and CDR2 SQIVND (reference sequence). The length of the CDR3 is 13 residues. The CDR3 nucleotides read TGTGCCAGCTCCGGGACAGGGAAGGATGAGCAGTTCTTC. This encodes CASSGTGKDEQFF.

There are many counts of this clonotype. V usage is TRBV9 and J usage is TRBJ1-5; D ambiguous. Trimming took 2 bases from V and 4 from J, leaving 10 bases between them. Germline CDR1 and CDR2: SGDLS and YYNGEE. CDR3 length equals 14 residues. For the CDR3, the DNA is TGTGCCAGCAGCGTGGACGGCATGAATCAGCCCCAGCATTTT. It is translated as CASSVDGMNQPQHF. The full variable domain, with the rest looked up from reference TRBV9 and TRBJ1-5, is DSGVTQTPKHLITATGQRVTLRCSPRSGDLSVYWYQQSLDQGLQFLIQYYNGEERAKGNILERFSAQQFPDLHSELNLSSLELGDSALYFCASSVDGMNQPQHFGDGTRLSIL.

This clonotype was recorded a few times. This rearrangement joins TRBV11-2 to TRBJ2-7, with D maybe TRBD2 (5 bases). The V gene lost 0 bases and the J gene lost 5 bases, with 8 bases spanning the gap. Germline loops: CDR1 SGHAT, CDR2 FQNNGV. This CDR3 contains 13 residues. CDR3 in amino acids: CASSLDMRDEQYF. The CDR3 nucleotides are TGTGCCAGCAGCTTAGATATGAGGGACGAGCAGTACTTC.

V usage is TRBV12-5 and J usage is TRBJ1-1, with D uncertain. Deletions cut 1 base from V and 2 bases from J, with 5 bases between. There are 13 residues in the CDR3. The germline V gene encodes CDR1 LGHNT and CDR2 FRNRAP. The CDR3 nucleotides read TGTGCTAGTGGTTTGGCAGCCAACACTGAAGCTTTCTTT. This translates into CASGLAANTEAFF.

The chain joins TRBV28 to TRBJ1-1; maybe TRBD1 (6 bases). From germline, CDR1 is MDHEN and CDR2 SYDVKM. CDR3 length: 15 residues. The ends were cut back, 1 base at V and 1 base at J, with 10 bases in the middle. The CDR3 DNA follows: TGTGCCAGCAGTTTATCGGTGACAGGGAACACTGAAGCTTTCTTT. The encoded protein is CASSLSVTGNTEAFF. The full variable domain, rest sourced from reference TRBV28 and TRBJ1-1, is DVKVTQSSRYLVKRTGEKVFLECVQDMDHENMFWYRQDPGLGLRLIYFSYDVKMKEKGDIPEGYSVSREKKERFSLILESASTNQTSMYLCASSLSVTGNTEAFFGQGTRLTVV.

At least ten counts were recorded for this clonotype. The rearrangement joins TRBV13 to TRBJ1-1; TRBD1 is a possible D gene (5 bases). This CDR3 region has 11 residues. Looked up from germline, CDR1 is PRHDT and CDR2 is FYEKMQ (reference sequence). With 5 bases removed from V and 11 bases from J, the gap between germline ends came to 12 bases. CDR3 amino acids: CASSAQVAAFF. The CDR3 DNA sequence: TGTGCCAGCAGCGCACAGGTTGCGGCTTTCTTT.

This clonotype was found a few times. CDR3 in DNA: TGCAGTGCTGATATGAACACTGAAGCTTTCTTT. This translates into CSADMNTEAFF. The chain combines TRBV20-1 with TRBJ1-1; D remains unclear. CDR3 length: 11 amino acids. The germline CDR1 and CDR2 sequences are DFQATT and SNEGSKA (reference sequence). The V end was cut by 5 bases, the J end by 0 bases, with 4 bases between.

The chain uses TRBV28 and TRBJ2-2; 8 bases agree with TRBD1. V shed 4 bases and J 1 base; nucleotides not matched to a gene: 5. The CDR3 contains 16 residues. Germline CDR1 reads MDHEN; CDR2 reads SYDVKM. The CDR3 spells CASSSSGTGNTGELFF. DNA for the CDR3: TGTGCCAGCAGTTCCTCCGGGACAGGGAACACCGGGGAGCTGTTTTTT.

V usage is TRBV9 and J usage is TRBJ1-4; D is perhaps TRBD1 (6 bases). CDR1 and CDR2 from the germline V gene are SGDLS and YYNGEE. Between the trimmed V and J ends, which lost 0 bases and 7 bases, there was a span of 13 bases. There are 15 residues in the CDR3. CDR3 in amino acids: CASSVGPGHSEKLFF. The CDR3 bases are TGTGCCAGCAGCGTAGGTCCGGGACATAGTGAAAAACTGTTTTTT.

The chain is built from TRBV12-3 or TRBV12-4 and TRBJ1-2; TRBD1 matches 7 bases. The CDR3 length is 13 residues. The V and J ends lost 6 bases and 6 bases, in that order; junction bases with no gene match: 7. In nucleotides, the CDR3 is TGTGCCAGCAGCCTACAGGGGATCGATGGCTACACCTTC. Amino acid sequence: CASSLQGIDGYTF.

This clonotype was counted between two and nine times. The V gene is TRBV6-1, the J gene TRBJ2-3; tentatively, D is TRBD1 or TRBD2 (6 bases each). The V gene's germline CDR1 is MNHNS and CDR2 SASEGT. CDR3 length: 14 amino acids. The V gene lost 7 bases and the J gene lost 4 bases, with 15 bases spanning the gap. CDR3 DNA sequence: TGTGCCAGCACGTGGGGGGCAGAGGCAGATACGCAGTATTTT. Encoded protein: CASTWGAEADTQYF.

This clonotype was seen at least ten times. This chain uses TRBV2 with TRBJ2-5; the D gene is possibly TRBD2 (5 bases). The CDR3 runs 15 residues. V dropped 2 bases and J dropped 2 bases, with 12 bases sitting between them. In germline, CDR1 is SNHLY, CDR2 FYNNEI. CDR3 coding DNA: TGTGCCAGCAGTGAATTTGGTCCGGGGCAAGAGACCCAGTACTTC. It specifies CASSEFGPGQETQYF.

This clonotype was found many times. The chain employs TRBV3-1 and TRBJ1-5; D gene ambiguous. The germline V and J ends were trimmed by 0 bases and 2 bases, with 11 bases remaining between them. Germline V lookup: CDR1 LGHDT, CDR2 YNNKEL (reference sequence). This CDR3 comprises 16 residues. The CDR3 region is CASSQDLSSGNQPQHF. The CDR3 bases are TGTGCCAGCAGCCAAGACCTCTCGAGTGGCAATCAGCCCCAGCATTTT.

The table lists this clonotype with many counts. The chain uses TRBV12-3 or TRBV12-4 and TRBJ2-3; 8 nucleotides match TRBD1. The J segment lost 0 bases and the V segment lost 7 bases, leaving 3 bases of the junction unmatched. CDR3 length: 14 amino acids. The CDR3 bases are TGTGCCAGCACCTGGACAGGGAGCACAGATACGCAGTATTTT. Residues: CASTWTGSTDTQYF.

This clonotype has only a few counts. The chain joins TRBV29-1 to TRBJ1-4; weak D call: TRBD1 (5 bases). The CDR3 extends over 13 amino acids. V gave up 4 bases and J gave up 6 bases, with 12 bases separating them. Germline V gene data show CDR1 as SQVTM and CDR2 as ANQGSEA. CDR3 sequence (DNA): TGCAGCGTTGCTGGGCAGGGTTATGAAAAACTGTTTTTT. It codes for CSVAGQGYEKLFF.

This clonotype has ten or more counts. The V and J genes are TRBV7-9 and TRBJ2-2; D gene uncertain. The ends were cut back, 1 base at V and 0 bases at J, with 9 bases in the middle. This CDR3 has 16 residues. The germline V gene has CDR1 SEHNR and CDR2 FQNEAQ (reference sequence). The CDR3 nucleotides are TGTGCCAGCAGCTTAGAAGGCTTCGCGAACACCGGGGAGCTGTTTTTT. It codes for CASSLEGFANTGELFF.

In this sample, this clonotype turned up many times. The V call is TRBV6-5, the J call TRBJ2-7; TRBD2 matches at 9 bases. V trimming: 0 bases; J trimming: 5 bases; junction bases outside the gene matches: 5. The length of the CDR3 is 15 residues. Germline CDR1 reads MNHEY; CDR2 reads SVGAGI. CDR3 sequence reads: CASSYSRLAGDEQYF. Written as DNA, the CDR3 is TGTGCCAGCAGTTACTCGAGGTTAGCGGGGGACGAGCAGTACTTC.